This TCR beta chain emerged from a study of blood T cells in healthy people across ages. Study observations and caveats: Per million T cells, TCR beta diversity dropped about linearly as age rose. Reliance upon unsorted PBMCs precluded definitive naive versus antigen-experienced comparison.

The CDR3 length is 17 residues. CDR1 is SNHLY, CDR2 FYNNEI, per germline. It was with a sample-barcoded 5' primer and a J-beta primer mix that a second PCR of roughly 7 to 11 cycles was run. Per-sample output comprised a minimum of 3 million paired-end reads containing CDR3. TCRdb reprocessed the 5' RACE reads with MiXCR, giving one entry per CDR3 protein. The top ten hold about 23% of the sample, which has 1.5 million to 2 million distinct CDR3 sequences, roughly 43% seen once. Note on this clonotype: Its antigen is still unknown.

Sequencing input: blood. The sequence came from a human donor in good health. This chain connects TRBV2 to TRBJ2-5; 15 bases match TRBD2. The J call is uncertain, as TRBJ2-7 better fits the DNA end. The CDR3 loop is CASRGTSGGTSLYEQYF. For the CDR3, the DNA is TGTGCCAGCAGGGGGACTAGCGGGGGGACCTCTCTATACGAGCAGTACTTC.